This T cell receptor (beta chain) was profiled in a study of cytomegalovirus exposure and HLA in healthy donors. The CDR3 has 15 amino acids. Trimming pared 4 bases from V and 3 bases from J, leaving 14 bases between. Germline lookup yields CDR1 SGDLS and CDR2 YYNGEE. The PCR contained 60 Vbeta and 13 Jbeta primers. Sequencing used immunoSEQ multiplex PCR; TCRdb keeps in-frame clones, though not all of them. The profile shows around 100,000 clones, approximately 82% of them singletons. The rearrangement joins TRBV9 to TRBJ2-1; tentatively, D is TRBD2 (6 bases). The TCR comes from a woman under 30 in good health and CMV-seronegative. Sequencing was performed on PBMCs. CDR3 loop: CASSMDGGLYNEQFF. CDR3 sequence (DNA): TGTGCCAGCAGCATGGACGGGGGTCTCTACAATGAGCAGTTCTTC.